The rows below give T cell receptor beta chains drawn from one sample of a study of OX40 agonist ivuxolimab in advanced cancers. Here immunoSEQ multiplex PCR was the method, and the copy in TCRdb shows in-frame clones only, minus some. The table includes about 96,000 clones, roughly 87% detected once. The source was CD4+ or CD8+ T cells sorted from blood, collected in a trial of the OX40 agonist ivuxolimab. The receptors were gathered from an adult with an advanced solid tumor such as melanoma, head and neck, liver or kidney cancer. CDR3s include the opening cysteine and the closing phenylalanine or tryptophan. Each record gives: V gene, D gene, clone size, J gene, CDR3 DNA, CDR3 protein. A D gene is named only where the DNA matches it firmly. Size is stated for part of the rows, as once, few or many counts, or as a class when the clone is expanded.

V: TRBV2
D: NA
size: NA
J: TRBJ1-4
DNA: TGTGCCAGCAGTGGGCTGGGGGCTAATGAAAAACTGTTTTTT
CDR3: CASSGLGANEKLFF

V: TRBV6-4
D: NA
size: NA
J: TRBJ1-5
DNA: TGTGCCAGCAGTGACATAATCCCCGACGGGTCCGACGGTCAGCCCCAGCATTTT
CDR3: CASSDIIPDGSDGQPQHF

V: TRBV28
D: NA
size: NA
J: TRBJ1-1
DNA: TGTGCCAGCAGCCAGTTGGTCGGGCGGTTTGAAGCTTTCTTT
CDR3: CASSQLVGRFEAFF

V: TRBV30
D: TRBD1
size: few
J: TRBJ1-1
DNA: TGTGCCTGGGGACAGGGATCCACTGAAGCTTTCTTT
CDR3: CAWGQGSTEAFF

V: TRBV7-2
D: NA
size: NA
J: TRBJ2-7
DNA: TGTGCCAGCAGCTTAGGGACGGCCACCTACGAGCAGTACTTC
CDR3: CASSLGTATYEQYF

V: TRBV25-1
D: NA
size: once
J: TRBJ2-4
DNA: TGTGCCAGCAGTGAAGTAGGAAGGGGTGACATTCAGTACTTC
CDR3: CASSEVGRGDIQYF

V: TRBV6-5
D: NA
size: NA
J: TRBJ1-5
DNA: TGTGCCAGCAGTTACTCGGCAAATCAGCCCCAGCATTTT
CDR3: CASSYSANQPQHF

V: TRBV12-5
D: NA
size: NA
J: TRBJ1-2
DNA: TGTGCTAGTGGTACCCTGGGCAGGGAACAGGGCTACACCTTC
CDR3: CASGTLGREQGYTF

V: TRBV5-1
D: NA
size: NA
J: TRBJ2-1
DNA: TGCGCCAGCAGCTTGGACGGACGGAACCCAGGGGCGGGAGCATATGAGCAGTTCTTC
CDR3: CASSLDGRNPGAGAYEQFF

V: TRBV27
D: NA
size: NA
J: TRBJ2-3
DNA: TGTGCCAGCAGTTTAGAAGCGGGCCTCTATGGAGATACGCAGTATTTT
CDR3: CASSLEAGLYGDTQYF

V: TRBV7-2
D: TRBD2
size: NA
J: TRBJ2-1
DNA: TGTGCCAGCAGCTTAGCGCTTCTAGCGGGAGGGCATGAGCAGTTCTTC
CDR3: CASSLALLAGGHEQFF

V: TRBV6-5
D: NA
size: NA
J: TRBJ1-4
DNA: TGTGCCAGCACCGCAAGTGGCGAAAAACTGTTTTTT
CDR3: CASTASGEKLFF